One and the same sample provided the 8 T cell receptor beta chains below, sequenced in a study of blood T cell repertoires in COVID-19 (dated by TCRdb to 2020 to 2022). The library was obtained by the immunoSEQ multiplex PCR assay. TCRdb carries this immuneACCESS record with in-frame sequences only. Its versions omit some clonotypes, under half of them owing to an unresolved V gene in the studies checked, with the rest unexplained. Counted in this sample were some 500,000 clones; roughly 90% of them appeared once. Clones ranked in the top ten supply less than 2% of the sample. The material sequenced was PBMCs or T cells enriched from blood (not recorded which). These receptors were collected from a woman between 40 and 50 years old who had recovered from COVID-19.

The gene calls are TRBV2 and TRBJ2-7; 7 bases are shared with TRBD2. The junction had 8 bases not matched to a gene; V was cut back by 3 bases and J by 3 bases. The germline V gene has CDR1 SNHLY and CDR2 FYNNEI. CDR3 length: 15 amino acids. The CDR3 DNA sequence: TGTGCCAGCAGTGAGGGAGGGCTTCTTAGCTACGAGCAGTACTTC. This sequence encodes CASSEGGLLSYEQYF.

CDR3 protein: CASSRAGQGNYGYTF. The CDR3 nucleotides are TGTGCCAGTTCCCGGGCCGGACAGGGGAACTATGGCTACACCTTC. The chain employs TRBV28 and TRBJ1-2; 9 bases agree with TRBD1. CDR3 size: 15 residues. In germline, CDR1 is MDHEN, CDR2 SYDVKM. V shed 9 bases and J 2 bases; nucleotides not matched to a gene: 10.

This clone was detected only a few times. The chain employs TRBV5-1 and TRBJ2-1; 8 positions match TRBD2. V lost 3 bases, J lost 7 bases, and 9 bases stayed unmatched. The CDR3 is made up of 15 amino acids. Per the germline V gene, CDR1 is SGHRS and CDR2 is YFSETQ. The CDR3 coding sequence is TGCGCCAGCAGCTACACTAGCGGCTTGGTGAATGAGCAGTTCTTC. Its protein product is CASSYTSGLVNEQFF.

The rearrangement links TRBV7-2 to TRBJ1-5; D unclear. V lost 2 bases, J lost 2 bases, and 4 bases lay in between. Germline loops: CDR1 SGHTA, CDR2 FQGNSA. This CDR3 has 13 residues. The CDR3 here is CASSLQGNQPQHF. The DNA of the CDR3 is TGTGCCAGCAGCTTACAGGGCAATCAGCCCCAGCATTTT.

CDR3 sequence (DNA): TGTGCCAGCAGTCAGACAGACAATGAGCAGTTCTTC. It yields the protein CASSQTDNEQFF. This sequence joins TRBV13 and TRBJ2-1; TRBD1 is a possible D gene (5 bases). V dropped 6 bases and J dropped 5 bases, with 8 bases sitting between them. The CDR3 covers 12 residues. Per germline, CDR1 PRHDT and CDR2 FYEKMQ (reference sequence).

V is TRBV9 and J is TRBJ1-1; TRBD1 aligns across 7 bases. This CDR3 has 15 residues. Germline CDR1 and CDR2: SGDLS and YYNGEE. With 0 bases clipped from V and 0 bases from J, the junction kept 2 bases outside the gene matches. CDR3 sequence: CASSVGGQLNTEAFF. DNA for the CDR3: TGTGCCAGCAGCGTAGGGGGACAGCTGAACACTGAAGCTTTCTTT. Based on the CDR3 plus reference TRBV9 and TRBJ1-1, the full variable domain is DSGVTQTPKHLITATGQRVTLRCSPRSGDLSVYWYQQSLDQGLQFLIQYYNGEERAKGNILERFSAQQFPDLHSELNLSSLELGDSALYFCASSVGGQLNTEAFFGQGTRLTVV.

The V gene is TRBV27, the J gene TRBJ2-7; D might be TRBD1 (5 bases). Trimming cost V 5 bases and J 1 base, with 12 bases left between them. From germline, CDR1 is MNHEY and CDR2 SMNVEV (reference sequence). This CDR3 spans 14 amino acids. The CDR3 coding sequence is TGTGCCAGCAGTCTAACGACAGAATCCTACGAGCAGTACTTC. Its translation is CASSLTTESYEQYF.

The chain is built from TRBV30 and TRBJ1-1; a possible D gene is TRBD1 (5 bases). Trimming removed 0 bases from V and 4 bases from J, with 12 bases in between. Per germline, CDR1 GTSNPN and CDR2 SVGIG (reference sequence). The CDR3 sequence is 14 residues long. This chain's CDR3 is CAWSVWGRATEAFF. DNA for the CDR3: TGTGCCTGGAGTGTATGGGGCAGGGCCACTGAAGCTTTCTTT.